The 30 T cell receptor beta chains below come from one sample, sequenced in a study of blood T cell repertoires in COVID-19. Method: immunoSEQ multiplex PCR; TCRdb's copy keeps in-frame clones and lacks some. The top ten hold roughly 2.5% of the sample, which has some 100,000 clones, about 86% seen once. The sequenced sample was PBMCs or T cells enriched from blood (not recorded which). The receptors shown here come from a woman in her forties or fifties who had recovered from COVID-19.

The sample holds one count of this clone. The CDR3, as DNA: TGTGCCAGCAGTCTGCGGGAGGGCTACAATGAGCAGTTCTTC. This sequence encodes CASSLREGYNEQFF. This rearrangement joins TRBV2 to TRBJ2-1; 9 nucleotides align to TRBD2. The CDR3 sequence is 14 residues long. CDR1 SNHLY and CDR2 FYNNEI come from the germline V gene. V shed 5 bases, J shed 3 bases, and the junction held 2 bases outside the gene matches.

The chain combines TRBV2 with TRBJ2-1; 7 nucleotides match TRBD1. V gave up 6 bases and J gave up 6 bases; unmatched junction bases: 8. Germline lookup yields CDR1 SNHLY and CDR2 FYNNEI. CDR3 length: 14 amino acids. The CDR3 coding sequence is TGTGCCAGCAGCAAGGGACAGCGAAGCAATGAGCAGTTCTTC. This gives the protein CASSKGQRSNEQFF.

V gene TRBV7-3 combines with J gene TRBJ2-5; 9 bases align to TRBD2. CDR1 and CDR2 (germline): SGHTA, FQGTGA. The CDR3 extends over 15 amino acids. V lost 4 bases to trimming and J lost 1 base; unmatched junction nucleotides: 4. The CDR3 loop is CASSSGTSSQETQYF. For the CDR3, the DNA is TGTGCCAGCAGCTCGGGGACTAGCTCCCAAGAGACCCAGTACTTC.

This clone has more than one count but fewer than ten. The chain is built from TRBV6-5 and TRBJ1-1; D perhaps matches TRBD1 (5 bases). The CDR3 is 15 residues long. The germline V gene has CDR1 MNHEY and CDR2 SVGAGI. V lost 0 bases and J 4 bases, leaving 12 bases between the germline ends. CDR3 DNA sequence: TGTGCCAGCAGTTACTCGTGGCAGGGCTCCACTGAAGCTTTCTTT. Protein sequence: CASSYSWQGSTEAFF.

This sequence joins TRBV6-1 and TRBJ1-4, with D perhaps matching TRBD1 (5 bases). The CDR3 sequence is 14 residues long. V dropped 2 bases and J dropped 7 bases, with 11 bases sitting between them. The germline CDR1 and CDR2 sequences are MNHNS and SASEGT. In nucleotides, the CDR3 is TGTGCCAGCAGTGAACAGGGCTTTGCTGAAAAACTGTTTTTT. It codes for CASSEQGFAEKLFF.

The genes are TRBV27 and TRBJ1-6; a weak D match, TRBD1 (6 bases). With 6 bases removed from V and 9 bases from J, the gap between germline ends came to 18 bases. The CDR3 runs to 15 residues. CDR1 and CDR2 from the germline V gene are MNHEY and SMNVEV (reference sequence). This CDR3 is CASRFGGRGASPLHF. In nucleotides, the CDR3 is TGTGCCAGCAGATTTGGGGGGCGGGGGGCTTCACCCCTCCACTTT.

This clone was seen more than once but under ten times. This rearrangement joins TRBV9 to TRBJ2-7; the D is unclear. The V end lost 4 bases, the J end lost 7 bases, and 15 bases lay between the germline ends. Germline V CDR1 and CDR2: SGDLS, YYNGEE. The CDR3 extends over 13 amino acids. CDR3 nucleotide sequence: TGTGCCAGCAGCCCTTGGCCTGCACAGGAGCAGTACTTC. This codes for CASSPWPAQEQYF.

J is TRBJ1-1 and V is TRBV19; TRBD1 matches at 8 bases. This CDR3 comprises 15 residues. J gave up 3 bases and V 5 bases, and 8 bases lay outside the gene matches. Germline-derived CDR1 and CDR2 are LNHDA and SQIVND (reference sequence). The CDR3 reads CASSFFQGAYTEAFF. CDR3 bases: TGTGCCAGTAGTTTTTTCCAGGGGGCGTACACTGAAGCTTTCTTT.

This chain connects TRBV7-9 to TRBJ1-5; 8 bases map to TRBD1. Germline V gene sequence: CDR1 SEHNR, CDR2 FQNEAQ (reference sequence). Germline trimming cut 5 bases from V and 7 bases from J; bases unmatched to any gene: 10. The CDR3 is 15 residues long. CDR3 protein: CASSATGGSEQPQHF. DNA of the CDR3: TGTGCCAGCAGCGCTACAGGGGGTTCTGAGCAGCCCCAGCATTTT.

The chain has TRBV24-1 and TRBJ1-2, with 8 bases identical to TRBD1. The J segment lost 4 bases and the V segment lost 3 bases, leaving 21 bases of the junction unmatched. Germline loops: CDR1 KGHDR, CDR2 SFDVKD. This CDR3 is built from 20 residues. CDR3 nucleotide sequence: TGTGCCACCAGTGATACCGGACAGGGAGAGGTCCTGGGCGCGGGCTATGGCTACACCTTC. Its protein product is CATSDTGQGEVLGAGYGYTF.

The chain carries TRBV5-1 and TRBJ2-3; D is perhaps TRBD2 (5 bases). Germline CDR1 reads SGHRS; CDR2 reads YFSETQ. Trimming stripped 1 base from V and 1 base from J, with 10 bases between. The CDR3 totals 15 residues. The CDR3 DNA is TGCGCCAGCAGCTTGTACGGGGAGCGCACAGATACGCAGTATTTT. Amino acid sequence: CASSLYGERTDTQYF.

The chain has TRBV5-4 and TRBJ2-7; 7 bases align to TRBD1. Germline lookup yields CDR1 SGHNT and CDR2 YYREEE (reference sequence). The J segment lost 3 bases and the V segment lost 4 bases, leaving 13 bases of the junction unmatched. This CDR3 spans 16 amino acids. CDR3 region: CASSPTADRVVYEQYF. The CDR3 DNA is TGTGCCAGCAGCCCGACCGCCGACAGGGTTGTCTACGAGCAGTACTTC.

The gene calls are TRBV18 and TRBJ2-2, with 11 bases aligning to TRBD2. The CDR3 length is 18 residues. CDR1 and CDR2 (germline): KGHSH, LQKENI. The V gene end was trimmed by 11 bases and the J gene end by 7 bases; junction bases not matched to a gene: 21. The CDR3 loop reads CARFRGLLAGGPIGELFF. The CDR3 DNA sequence: TGTGCCCGGTTCAGGGGCCTTTTAGCGGGAGGGCCTATCGGGGAGCTGTTTTTT.

The chain couples TRBV25-1 to TRBJ1-4; no clear D gene. The CDR3 sequence is 13 residues long. V lost 5 bases to trimming and J lost 13 bases, with 17 bases between them. Germline assignment: CDR1 MGHDK and CDR2 SYGVNS. DNA of the CDR3: TGTGCCAGCAGTCCCCGCCCCGCTGCGCGACTGTTTTTT. Translating it yields CASSPRPAARLFF.

The chain carries TRBV2 and TRBJ1-1; no reliable D call. Germline V lookup: CDR1 SNHLY, CDR2 FYNNEI. Trimming removed 8 bases from V and 5 bases from J, with 12 bases in between. The CDR3 is 12 residues long. Here the CDR3 reads CASYSRGTEAFF. The CDR3 nucleotides are TGTGCCAGCTACTCCAGAGGGACTGAAGCTTTCTTT.

This sequence joins TRBV5-4 and TRBJ2-7; the match to TRBD1 covers 8 bases. Germline CDR1 is SGHNT and CDR2 is YYREEE (reference sequence). Trimming cost V 4 bases and J 7 bases; bases outside gene matches: 10. The length of the CDR3 is 14 residues. The CDR3 DNA reads as TGTGCCAGCAGCATCGGACAGGGTACACGAGAGCAGTACTTC. Translating it yields CASSIGQGTREQYF.

The chain uses TRBV5-4 and TRBJ2-1; TRBD2 matches at 9 bases. The CDR3 totals 16 residues. The germline V gene encodes CDR1 SGHNT and CDR2 YYREEE (reference sequence). The J segment lost 4 bases and the V segment lost 0 bases, leaving 5 bases of the junction unmatched. The CDR3 loop is CASSLAAGGGYNEQFF. The DNA for the CDR3 is TGTGCCAGCAGCTTGGCTGCGGGAGGGGGATACAATGAGCAGTTCTTC. The variable domain in full, with the rest retrieved from reference TRBV5-4 and TRBJ2-1, is ETGVTQSPTHLIKTRGQQVTLRCSSQSGHNTVSWYQQALGQGPQFIFQYYREEENGRGNFPPRFSGLQFPNYSSELNVNALELDDSALYLCASSLAAGGGYNEQFFGPGTRLTVL.

This clone appeared a single time. The chain is built from TRBV5-1 and TRBJ1-1; 7 positions agree with TRBD1. V dropped 2 bases and J dropped 2; count of bases not matched to a gene: 9. Germline V CDR1 and CDR2: SGHRS, YFSETQ. This CDR3 has 16 amino acids. The CDR3 DNA reads as TGCGCCAGCAGCTTTGCCTGGGACAGAAGTAACACTGAAGCTTTCTTT. Translation gives CASSFAWDRSNTEAFF. Looking up the rest from reference TRBV5-1 and TRBJ1-1 gives the full variable domain: KAGVTQTPRYLIKTRGQQVTLSCSPISGHRSVSWYQQTPGQGLQFLFEYFSETQRNKGNFPGRFSGRQFSNSRSEMNVSTLELGDSALYLCASSFAWDRSNTEAFFGQGTRLTVV.

The chain recombines TRBV19 with TRBJ1-1, with D maybe TRBD1 (6 bases). The CDR3 is 14 amino acids. Germline V gives CDR1 LNHDA, CDR2 SQIVND (reference sequence). Trimming shortened V by 3 bases and J by 3 bases, and 11 bases separated the two germline ends. The CDR3 coding sequence is TGTGCCAGTAGTATGGGGGGGGCGGACACTGAAGCTTTCTTT. Residues: CASSMGGADTEAFF.

The chain uses TRBV13 and TRBJ2-5; 7 positions match TRBD1. The CDR3 contains 14 residues. The ends lost 1 base at V and 4 bases at J; junction bases unmatched: 3. Germline V gene sequence: CDR1 PRHDT, CDR2 FYEKMQ (reference sequence). This CDR3 reads CASSLEQGSETQYF. CDR3 sequence (DNA): TGTGCCAGCAGCTTAGAACAGGGGTCAGAGACCCAGTACTTC.

This rearrangement joins TRBV7-2 to TRBJ2-1; maybe TRBD2 (5 bases). V shed 5 bases and J shed 0 bases, with 23 bases lying between them. Germline CDR1 is SGHTA and CDR2 is FQGNSA. The CDR3 covers 19 residues. DNA of the CDR3: TGTGCCAGCAGCCGTTATCCAGCTAGCACTATTACCTCCTACAATGAGCAGTTCTTC. Amino acid sequence: CASSRYPASTITSYNEQFF.

This clone was seen once. This rearrangement joins TRBV12-3 or TRBV12-4 to TRBJ2-7; D may be TRBD2 (5 bases). The length of the CDR3 is 11 residues. The V and J ends lost 8 bases and 2 bases respectively, with 7 bases between them. CDR3 sequence (DNA): TGTGCCAGCCGGGGAGCCTACGAGCAGTACTTC. Residues: CASRGAYEQYF.

The genes are TRBV4-1 and TRBJ1-4; the D gene is possibly TRBD1 (5 bases). The CDR3 is 16 residues long. Trimming took 1 base from V and 7 from J, leaving 16 bases between them. CDR1 is MGHRA, CDR2 YSYEKL, per germline. The CDR3 sequence: CASSQAGSGVGEKLFF. The CDR3, as DNA: TGCGCCAGCAGCCAAGCAGGTTCGGGGGTCGGTGAAAAACTGTTTTTT.

The V call is TRBV28, the J call TRBJ1-3; 9 nucleotides line up with TRBD1. This CDR3 is built from 17 residues. Losses at the gene ends were 3 bases for V and 2 bases for J; bases not matched to a gene: 8. Germline CDR1 is MDHEN and CDR2 is SYDVKM. The CDR3 here is CASSFAQGAHPGNTIYF. CDR3 DNA sequence: TGTGCCAGCAGTTTCGCACAGGGGGCCCATCCTGGAAACACCATATATTTT. Filled out from reference TRBV28 and TRBJ1-3, the complete variable domain reads DVKVTQSSRYLVKRTGEKVFLECVQDMDHENMFWYRQDPGLGLRLIYFSYDVKMKEKGDIPEGYSVSREKKERFSLILESASTNQTSMYLCASSFAQGAHPGNTIYFGEGSWLTVV.

This clone has only a few counts. The rearrangement links TRBV14 to TRBJ1-6, with TRBD1 matching over 9 bases. V was clipped by 1 base and J by 9 bases; unmatched bases: 4. The germline CDR1 and CDR2 sequences are SGHDN and FVKESK. The CDR3 length is 15 residues. The CDR3 spells CASSQGQGGSSPLHF. DNA for the CDR3: TGTGCCAGCAGCCAAGGACAGGGGGGATCTTCACCCCTCCACTTT.

The rearrangement links TRBV5-4 to TRBJ2-6, with TRBD1 matching over 10 bases. This CDR3 has 18 residues. V shed 4 bases, J shed 0 bases, and the junction held 7 bases outside the gene matches. From germline, CDR1 is SGHNT and CDR2 YYREEE (reference sequence). The DNA of the CDR3 is TGTGCCAGCAGCGGCCGGGACAGGGGCCCCTCTGGGGCCAACGTCCTGACTTTC. Its translation: CASSGRDRGPSGANVLTF.

This clone showed up many times. This chain joins TRBV5-1 and TRBJ1-3, with no clear D. The germline CDR1 and CDR2 sequences are SGHRS and YFSETQ. This CDR3 is built from 16 residues. V shed 0 bases and J shed 1 base, with 11 bases lying between them. The CDR3 region has the DNA TGCGCCAGCAGCTTGGAGGCGGGTGCATCTGGAAACACCATATATTTT. Protein: CASSLEAGASGNTIYF.

V usage is TRBV10-3 and J usage is TRBJ2-3, with 11 bases fitting TRBD2. The germline V gene encodes CDR1 ENHRY and CDR2 SYGVKD. The CDR3 extends over 14 amino acids. J lost 2 bases, V lost 6 bases, and 1 base had no gene match. The CDR3 bases are TGTGCCATCAGGACTAGCGGGGCCACAGATACGCAGTATTTT. Protein product: CAIRTSGATDTQYF.

The chain carries TRBV24-1 and TRBJ1-5; the D is unclear. This CDR3 contains 15 residues. The V end lost 5 bases, the J end lost 9 bases, and 19 bases lay between the germline ends. Germline V lookup: CDR1 KGHDR, CDR2 SFDVKD. CDR3 DNA: TGTGCCACCAGTGCCCCGTACGGGTCTCCGATGCCCCAGCATTTT. Amino acids: CATSAPYGSPMPQHF.

The gene calls are TRBV11-2 and TRBJ1-2; D is possibly TRBD1 (6 bases). Germline loops: CDR1 SGHAT, CDR2 FQNNGV. Trimming took off 1 base at V and 9 bases at J, with 9 bases between the two ends. The CDR3 consists of 12 residues. The CDR3 sequence: CASSLGWDSYTF. CDR3 coding DNA: TGTGCCAGCAGCTTAGGGTGGGACAGCTACACCTTC.